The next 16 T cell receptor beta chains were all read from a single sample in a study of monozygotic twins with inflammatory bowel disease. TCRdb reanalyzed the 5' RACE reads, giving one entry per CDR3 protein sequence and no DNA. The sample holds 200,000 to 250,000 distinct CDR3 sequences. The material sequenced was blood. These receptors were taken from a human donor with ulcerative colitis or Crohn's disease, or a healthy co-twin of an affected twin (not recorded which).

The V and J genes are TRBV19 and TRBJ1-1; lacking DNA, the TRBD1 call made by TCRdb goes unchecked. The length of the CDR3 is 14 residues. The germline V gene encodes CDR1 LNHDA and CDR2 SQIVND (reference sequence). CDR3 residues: CASGAGGKNTEAFF.

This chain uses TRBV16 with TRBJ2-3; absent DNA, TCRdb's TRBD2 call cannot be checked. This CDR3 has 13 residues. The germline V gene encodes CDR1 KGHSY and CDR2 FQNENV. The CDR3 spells CASSPGTSGTQYF.

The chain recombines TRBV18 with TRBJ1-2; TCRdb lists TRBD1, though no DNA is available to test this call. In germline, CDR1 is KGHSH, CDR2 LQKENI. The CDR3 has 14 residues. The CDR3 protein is CASSPRPGDDGYTF.

CDR3 in amino acids: CASSDGTPAMDTQYF. The V and J genes are TRBV2 and TRBJ2-3; TCRdb's D gene call, TRBD1, goes unchecked for lack of DNA. Germline values: CDR1 SNHLY, CDR2 FYNNEI. CDR3 length: 15 amino acids.

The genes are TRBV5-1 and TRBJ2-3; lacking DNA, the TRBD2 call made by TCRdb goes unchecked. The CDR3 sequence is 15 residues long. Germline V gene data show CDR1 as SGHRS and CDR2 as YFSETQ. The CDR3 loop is CASSWGGLGTDTQYF.

CDR3 amino acids: CASSLAGGQGMAATEAFF. The chain joins TRBV7-6 to TRBJ1-1; the TCRdb call, TRBD1, lacks DNA for checking. Germline values: CDR1 SGHVS, CDR2 FNYEAQ. The CDR3 length is 18 residues. Full variable domain (missing parts from reference TRBV7-6 and TRBJ1-1): GAGVSQSPRYKVTKRGQDVALRCDPISGHVSLYWYRQALGQGPEFLTYFNYEAQQDKSGLPNDRFSAERPEGSISTLTIQRTEQRDSAMYRCASSLAGGQGMAATEAFFGQGTRLTVV.

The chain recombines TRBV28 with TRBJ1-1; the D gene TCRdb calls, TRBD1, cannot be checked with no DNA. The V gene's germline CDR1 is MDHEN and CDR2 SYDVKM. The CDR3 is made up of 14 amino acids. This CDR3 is CASSPSWGYTEAFF.

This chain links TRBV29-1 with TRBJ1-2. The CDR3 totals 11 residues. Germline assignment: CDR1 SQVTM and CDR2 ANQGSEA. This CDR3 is CSVGGVYGYTF.

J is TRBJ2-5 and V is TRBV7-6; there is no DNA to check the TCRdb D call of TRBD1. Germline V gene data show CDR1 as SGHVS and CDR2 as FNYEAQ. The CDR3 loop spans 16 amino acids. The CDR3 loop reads CASSHDRADFQETQYF.

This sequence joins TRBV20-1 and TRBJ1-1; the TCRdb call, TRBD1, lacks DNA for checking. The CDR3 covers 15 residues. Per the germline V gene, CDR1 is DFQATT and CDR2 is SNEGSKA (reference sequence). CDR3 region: CSARDLGAWSTEAFF.

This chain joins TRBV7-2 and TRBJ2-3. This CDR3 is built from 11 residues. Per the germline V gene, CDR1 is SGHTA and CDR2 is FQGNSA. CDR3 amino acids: CASSSRLPQYF.

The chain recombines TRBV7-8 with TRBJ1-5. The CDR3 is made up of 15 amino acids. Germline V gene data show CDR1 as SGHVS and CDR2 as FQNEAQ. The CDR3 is CASSLVGYSNQPQHF.

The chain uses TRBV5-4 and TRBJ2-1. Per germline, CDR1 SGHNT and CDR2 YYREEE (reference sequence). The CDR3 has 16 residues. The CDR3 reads CASSLSSAATYNEQFF.

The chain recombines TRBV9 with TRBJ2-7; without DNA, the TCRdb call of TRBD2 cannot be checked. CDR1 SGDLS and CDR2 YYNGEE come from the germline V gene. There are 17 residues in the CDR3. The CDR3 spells CASSPGTSGVSSYEQYF.

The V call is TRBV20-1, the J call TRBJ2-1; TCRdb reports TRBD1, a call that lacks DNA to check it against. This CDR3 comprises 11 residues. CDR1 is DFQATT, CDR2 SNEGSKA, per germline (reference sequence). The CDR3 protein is CSAAPYNEQFF.

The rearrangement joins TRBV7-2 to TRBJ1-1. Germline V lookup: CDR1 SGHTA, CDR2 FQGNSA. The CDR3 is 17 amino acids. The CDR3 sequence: CASSLTYAGRWSTEAFF.